This T cell receptor beta chain came from a study of T cell responses to AZD1222 COVID-19 vaccine. Profiled with immunoSEQ multiplex PCR; TCRdb holds only in-frame clones, not every one. The repertoire holds under 70,000 clones, with around 79% as singletons. With 10 bases removed from V and 2 bases from J, the gap between germline ends came to 15 bases. Germline V gene data show CDR1 as MDHEN and CDR2 as SYDVKM. The CDR3 sequence is 13 residues long. The TCR comes from an adult in good health. The rearrangement uses TRBV28 and TRBJ2-7; D gene unclear. This specimen consisted of peripheral blood, obtained on day 0 of MenACWY control vaccination. The CDR3 spells CAIPRATPYEQYF. Here the CDR3 DNA reads TGTGCCATCCCTCGGGCTACCCCCTACGAGCAGTACTTC.